The 14 T cell receptor beta chains below all came from one sample that was sequenced in a study of control samples from healthy donors and cancer patients. Profiled with immunoSEQ multiplex PCR; TCRdb holds only in-frame clones, not every one. The sample records around 120,000 clones, roughly nine tenths being singletons. The source material was PBMCs. The receptors come from a woman in her fifties or sixties with colorectal cancer.

This clone showed up just once. The chain recombines TRBV6-5 with TRBJ2-7; 7 bases map to TRBD1. From germline, CDR1 is MNHEY and CDR2 SVGAGI. There are 16 residues in the CDR3. Trimming took 2 bases from V and 1 from J; bases not matched to a gene: 8. This chain's CDR3 is CASSYKVGTASYEQYF. CDR3 DNA: TGTGCCAGCAGTTACAAAGTAGGGACAGCTTCCTACGAGCAGTACTTC.

The chain is built from TRBV30 and TRBJ1-5, with D tentatively TRBD1 (6 bases). Germline loops: CDR1 GTSNPN, CDR2 SVGIG (reference sequence). V was shortened by 0 bases and J by 9 bases, with 15 bases between the two germline ends. The CDR3 loop spans 14 amino acids. The CDR3 is CAWSVLDSMMPQHF. The CDR3 nucleotides read TGTGCCTGGAGTGTACTGGACAGTATGATGCCCCAGCATTTT. The variable domain in full, completed from reference TRBV30 and TRBJ1-5, reads SQTIHQWPATLVQPVGSPLSLECTVEGTSNPNLYWYRQAAGRGLQLLFYSVGIGQISSEVPQNLSASRPQDRQFILSSKKLLLSDSGFYLCAWSVLDSMMPQHFGDGTRLSIL.

V and J are TRBV5-1 and TRBJ2-7; possibly TRBD1 for D (5 bases). The V end was cut by 8 bases, the J end by 2 bases, with 11 bases between. This CDR3 is built from 12 residues. The germline CDR1 and CDR2 sequences are SGHRS and YFSETQ. The CDR3 loop reads CASKQDTYEQYF. CDR3 coding DNA: TGCGCCAGTAAACAGGATACCTACGAGCAGTACTTC.

J is TRBJ1-4 and V is TRBV19, with TRBD1 identical over 8 bases. This CDR3 has 15 amino acids. The V and J ends lost 5 bases and 6 bases, in that order; junction bases with no gene match: 8. Germline V lookup: CDR1 LNHDA, CDR2 SQIVND (reference sequence). The CDR3 loop reads CASSPYRGADEKLFF. For the CDR3, the DNA is TGTGCCAGTAGTCCGTACAGGGGGGCGGATGAAAAACTGTTTTTT.

The chain is built from TRBV30 and TRBJ1-5; the match to TRBD1 covers 7 bases. This CDR3 region has 16 residues. Trimming at V came to 4 bases and at J to 6 bases, leaving 15 bases not matched to a gene. Germline V CDR1 and CDR2: GTSNPN, SVGIG (reference sequence). As DNA, the CDR3 is TGTGCCTGGACCGGAAAACCGAGGGGGCTAGGTCAGCCCCAGCATTTT. Encoded protein: CAWTGKPRGLGQPQHF.

J is TRBJ1-2 and V is TRBV16; D not certain. V was shortened by 4 bases and J by 8 bases, with 8 bases between the two germline ends. Germline lookup yields CDR1 KGHSY and CDR2 FQNENV. This CDR3 is 11 amino acids long. The CDR3 sequence: CASSPEGGYTF. CDR3 DNA: TGTGCCAGCAGCCCGGAAGGGGGCTACACCTTC.

The rearrangement joins TRBV7-9 to TRBJ1-2; possibly TRBD1 for D (5 bases). CDR3 length: 14 residues. The V gene's germline CDR1 is SEHNR and CDR2 FQNEAQ (reference sequence). V lost 1 base and J lost 8, with 14 bases in between. DNA of the CDR3: TGTGCCAGCAGCTTAGGCCAGGGAACGCAGGGCTACACCTTC. It codes for CASSLGQGTQGYTF.

This chain uses TRBV15 with TRBJ1-1; D not certain. Germline V gene data show CDR1 as LNHNV and CDR2 as YYDKDF (reference sequence). The length of the CDR3 is 13 residues. V was shortened by 3 bases and J by 2 bases, with 7 bases between the two germline ends. CDR3 in DNA: TGTGCCACCAGCAGGGGCCTCAACACTGAAGCTTTCTTT. As protein: CATSRGLNTEAFF. The entire variable domain, with the rest obtained from reference TRBV15 and TRBJ1-1, is as follows: DAMVIQNPRYQVTQFGKPVTLSCSQTLNHNVMYWYQQKSSQAPKLLFHYYDKDFNNEADTPDNFQSRRPNTSFCFLDIRSPGLGDTAMYLCATSRGLNTEAFFGQGTRLTVV.

The V and J genes are TRBV3-1 (or the pseudogene TRBV3-2) and TRBJ1-2; 7 bases map to TRBD1. The CDR3 length is 15 residues. Losses at the gene ends were 4 bases for V and 4 bases for J; bases not matched to a gene: 9. From germline, CDR1 is LGHDT and CDR2 YNNKEL (reference sequence). DNA of the CDR3: TGTGCCAGCAGCCTGTACGGGGGACAGACCTATGGCTACACCTTC. Amino acids: CASSLYGGQTYGYTF.

This rearrangement joins TRBV7-6 to TRBJ1-1, with D uncertain. V dropped 5 bases and J dropped 7 bases, with 20 bases sitting between them. Germline V gene data show CDR1 as SGHVS and CDR2 as FNYEAQ. The CDR3 is made up of 15 amino acids. This CDR3 is CASSTFGRGRDEAFF. CDR3 nucleotides: TGTGCCAGCAGCACCTTCGGCCGGGGAAGGGATGAAGCTTTCTTT.

This clone is a singleton in its sample. This chain links TRBV29-1 with TRBJ2-5; TRBD1 agrees at 10 bases. CDR1 and CDR2 from the germline V gene are SQVTM and ANQGSEA. The ends lost 3 bases at V and 5 bases at J; junction bases unmatched: 12. The CDR3 runs to 16 residues. DNA for the CDR3: TGCAGCGTTGACCCCTGGGGGACAGGGGTAGGTGAGACCCAGTACTTC. Its translation is CSVDPWGTGVGETQYF.

The chain joins TRBV6-6 to TRBJ2-3; TRBD1 is a possible D gene (7 bases). Per germline, CDR1 MNHNY and CDR2 SVGAGI (reference sequence). V was pared by 8 bases and J by 4 bases, with 19 bases between. CDR3 length equals 15 residues. This chain's CDR3 is CASSQGGGAADTQYF. The DNA for the CDR3 is TGTGCCAGCTCCCAAGGAGGGGGCGCCGCAGATACGCAGTATTTT.

In its sample, this clone was seen once. The CDR3 region has the DNA TGTGCCAGCAGAAGGGACAGCGACGAGCAGTACTTC. It translates to CASRRDSDEQYF. This chain uses TRBV25-1 with TRBJ2-7; 7 nucleotides match TRBD1. From germline, CDR1 is MGHDK and CDR2 SYGVNS. There are 12 residues in the CDR3. V was clipped by 6 bases and J by 5 bases; unmatched bases: 4.

This chain joins TRBV19 and TRBJ2-3, with D possibly TRBD2 on 5 matching bases. The germline CDR1 and CDR2 sequences are LNHDA and SQIVND (reference sequence). The CDR3 spans 14 residues. Trimming shortened V by 5 bases and J by 2 bases, and 11 bases separated the two germline ends. CDR3 nucleotides: TGTGCCAGTAGTGTACGGGGAGACACAGATACGCAGTATTTT. This translates into CASSVRGDTDTQYF.